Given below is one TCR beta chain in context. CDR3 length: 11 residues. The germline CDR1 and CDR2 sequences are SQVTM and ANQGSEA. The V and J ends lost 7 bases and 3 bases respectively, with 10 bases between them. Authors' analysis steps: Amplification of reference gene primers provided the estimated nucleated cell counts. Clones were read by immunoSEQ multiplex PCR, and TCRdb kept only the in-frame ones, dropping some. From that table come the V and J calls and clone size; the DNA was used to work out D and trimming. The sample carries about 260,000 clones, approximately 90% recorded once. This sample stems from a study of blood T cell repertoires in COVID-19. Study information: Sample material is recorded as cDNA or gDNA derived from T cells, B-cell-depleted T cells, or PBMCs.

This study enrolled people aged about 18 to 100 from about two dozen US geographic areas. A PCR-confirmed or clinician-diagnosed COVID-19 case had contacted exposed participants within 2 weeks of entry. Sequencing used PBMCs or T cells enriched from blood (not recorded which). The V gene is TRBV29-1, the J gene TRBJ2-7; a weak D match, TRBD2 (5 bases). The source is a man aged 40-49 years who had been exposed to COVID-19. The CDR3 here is CSGGLDYEQYF. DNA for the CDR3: TGCAGCGGCGGGTTAGACTACGAGCAGTACTTC.